These 9 T cell receptor beta chains were sequenced from one sample in a study of yellow fever vaccine responses in identical twins. TCRdb re-called the RT-PCR reads with MiXCR, one entry per CDR3 protein. The sample includes approximately 6,900 distinct CDR3 sequences, 84% of them seen just once. This specimen consisted of T cells from blood (PBMCs), unsorted or a sorted subset (not recorded which), obtained before or after yellow fever vaccination (not recorded which). The receptors shown here come from a woman under 30 who received the yellow fever vaccine.

DNA for the CDR3: TGCAGTGCTAGAGACCTTGATTCGGGGGGCTCCTACGAGCAGTACTTC. Its translation: CSARDLDSGGSYEQYF. J is TRBJ2-7 and V is TRBV20-1; 7 positions agree with TRBD2. The CDR3 runs 16 residues. After removal of 0 bases from V and 0 bases from J, the junction contained 8 bases not matched to a gene. Germline CDR1 and CDR2: DFQATT and SNEGSKA (reference sequence).

Notes on this clonotype: An end of the junction does not agree with germline; a read error may underlie this. J is TRBJ2-7 and V is TRBV5-4; D call uncertain. The CDR3 consists of 13 residues. Germline V lookup: CDR1 SGHNT, CDR2 YYREEE (reference sequence). The chain's CDR3 is CASSLVTDYVQYF. In nucleotides, the CDR3 is TGTGCCAGCAGCTTGGTTACAGATTACGTGCAGTACTTC.

This clonotype occurred a few times. The chain carries TRBV19 and TRBJ2-2; D not resolved. Germline-derived CDR1 and CDR2 are LNHDA and SQIVND (reference sequence). V was shortened by 3 bases and J by 3 bases, with 11 bases between the two germline ends. This CDR3 has 15 amino acids. The CDR3 region is CASSIVSEHTGELFF. The CDR3 nucleotides read TGTGCCAGTAGTATCGTTTCAGAGCACACCGGGGAGCTGTTTTTT. The whole variable domain, filled in from reference TRBV19 and TRBJ2-2, reads DGGITQSPKYLFRKEGQNVTLSCEQNLNHDAMYWYRQDPGQGLRLIYYSQIVNDFQKGDIAEGYSVSREKKESFPLTVTSAQKNPTAFYLCASSIVSEHTGELFFGEGSRLTVL.

The chain has TRBV3-1 and TRBJ2-7; D uncertain. CDR1 LGHDT and CDR2 YNNKEL come from the germline V gene (reference sequence). Trimming cost V 0 bases and J 3 bases, with 6 bases left between them. The CDR3 has 13 amino acids. In DNA, the CDR3 is TGTGCCAGCAGCCAAGATGACCTCTACGAGCAGTACTTC. Protein: CASSQDDLYEQYF.

This CDR3 is CASSVIGTGGDEQYF. CDR3 in DNA: TGTGCCAGCAGTGTAATCGGGACAGGAGGCGACGAGCAGTACTTC. The chain uses TRBV7-9 and TRBJ2-7, with 8 nucleotides matching TRBD1. The CDR3 length is 15 residues. V lost 6 bases to trimming and J lost 5 bases; unmatched junction nucleotides: 12. The V gene's germline CDR1 is SEHNR and CDR2 FQNEAQ (reference sequence).

This chain uses TRBV27 with TRBJ1-5; the D gene is possibly TRBD1 (6 bases). Germline V lookup: CDR1 MNHEY, CDR2 SMNVEV (reference sequence). The CDR3 has 13 residues. V was cut by 8 bases and J by 3 bases, with 11 bases left in between. The CDR3 spells CASGDTYNQPQHF. CDR3 DNA: TGTGCCAGCGGGGACACGTACAATCAGCCCCAGCATTTT.

The chain couples TRBV20-1 to TRBJ2-1; 13 nucleotides match TRBD2. The CDR3 covers 16 residues. Losses at the gene ends were 3 bases for V and 8 bases for J; bases not matched to a gene: 10. CDR1 is DFQATT and CDR2 is SNEGSKA in the germline V gene (reference sequence). The CDR3 DNA reads as TGCAGTGCTAGGCTCACCGGGACTAGCGGGAATTATGAGCAGTTCTTC. Its translation: CSARLTGTSGNYEQFF.

The V and J genes are TRBV7-6 and TRBJ1-1, with D perhaps TRBD1 (6 bases). The V end was cut by 5 bases, the J end by 0 bases, with 19 bases between. Germline CDR1 reads SGHVS; CDR2 reads FNYEAQ. The CDR3 runs to 17 residues. The CDR3 sequence is CASSRGGGRGMNTEAFF. Here the CDR3 DNA reads TGTGCCAGCAGCCGGGGTGGAGGGAGGGGGATGAACACTGAAGCTTTCTTT.

The CDR3 loop is CATTPGLPSEQFF. CDR3 coding DNA: TGTGCCACAACCCCGGGACTACCCAGTGAGCAGTTCTTC. This chain uses TRBV10-3 with TRBJ2-1; the match to TRBD2 covers 7 bases. The CDR3 runs to 13 residues. The V gene end was trimmed by 10 bases and the J gene end by 9 bases; junction bases not matched to a gene: 12. Germline V CDR1 and CDR2: ENHRY, SYGVKD.